These 4 T cell receptor beta chains share one sample of origin, sequenced in a study of blood T cell repertoires in COVID-19. The protocol was immunoSEQ multiplex PCR, while the TCRdb copy is restricted to in-frame clones and leaves out a portion. The sample holds approximately 150,000 clones, 70% to 90% seen once. Sequencing input: peripheral blood. The receptors originated from an older man with acute or convalescent COVID-19.

Only a few counts were recorded for this clone. This sequence joins TRBV7-8 and TRBJ1-5, with D tentatively TRBD1 (5 bases). Germline V CDR1 and CDR2: SGHVS, FQNEAQ. This CDR3 comprises 16 residues. V lost 1 base to trimming and J lost 0 bases, with 10 bases between them. CDR3 in amino acids: CASSLVPGYSNQPQHF. The CDR3 DNA sequence: TGTGCCAGCAGCTTAGTTCCAGGGTATAGCAATCAGCCCCAGCATTTT.

This chain uses TRBV11-3 with TRBJ1-1, with no clear D. V dropped 4 bases and J dropped 6 bases, with 12 bases sitting between them. There are 13 residues in the CDR3. Germline V gene sequence: CDR1 SGHNT, CDR2 YENEEA. CDR3 coding DNA: TGTGCCAGCAGCTCCGATTTCGGGGCTGAAGCTTTCTTT. This gives the protein CASSSDFGAEAFF. The full variable domain, in which reference TRBV11-3 and TRBJ1-1 provide the parts outside the CDR3, is EAGVVQSPRYKIIEKKQPVAFWCNPISGHNTLYWYLQNLGQGPELLIRYENEEAVDDSQLPKDRFSAERLKGVDSTLKIQPAELGDSAVYLCASSSDFGAEAFFGQGTRLTVV.

The genes are TRBV18 and TRBJ1-1; possible D gene TRBD1, 5 bases. V lost 2 bases and J lost 0, with 7 bases in between. Germline V lookup: CDR1 KGHSH, CDR2 LQKENI. This CDR3 comprises 14 residues. CDR3: CASSPLDMNTEAFF. CDR3 coding DNA: TGTGCCAGCTCACCATTGGACATGAACACTGAAGCTTTCTTT.

This chain joins TRBV11-2 and TRBJ2-2; 7 bases agree with TRBD2. Germline V gene data show CDR1 as SGHAT and CDR2 as FQNNGV. Trimming took 5 bases from V and 4 from J; bases not matched to a gene: 13. The CDR3 length is 17 residues. CDR3 DNA sequence: TGTGCCAGCAGCCTGGATCGGGGATCGGGAGGCACCGGGGAGCTGTTTTTT. This gives the protein CASSLDRGSGGTGELFF. Based on the CDR3 plus reference TRBV11-2 and TRBJ2-2, the full variable domain is EAGVAQSPRYKIIEKRQSVAFWCNPISGHATLYWYQQILGQGPKLLIQFQNNGVVDDSQLPKDRFSAERLKGVDSTLKIQPAKLEDSAVYLCASSLDRGSGGTGELFFGEGSRLTVL.